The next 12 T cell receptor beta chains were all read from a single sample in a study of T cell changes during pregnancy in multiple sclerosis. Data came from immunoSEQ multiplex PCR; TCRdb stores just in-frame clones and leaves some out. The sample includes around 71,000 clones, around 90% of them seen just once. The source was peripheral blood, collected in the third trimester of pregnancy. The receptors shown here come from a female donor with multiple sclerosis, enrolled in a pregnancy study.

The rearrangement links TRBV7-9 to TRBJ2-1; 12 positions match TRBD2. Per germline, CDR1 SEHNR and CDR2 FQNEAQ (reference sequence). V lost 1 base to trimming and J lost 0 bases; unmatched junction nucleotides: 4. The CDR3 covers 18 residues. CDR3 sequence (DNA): TGTGCCAGCAGCTTAGAGCCGGGACTAGCGGGCTCCTACAATGAGCAGTTCTTC. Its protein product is CASSLEPGLAGSYNEQFF.

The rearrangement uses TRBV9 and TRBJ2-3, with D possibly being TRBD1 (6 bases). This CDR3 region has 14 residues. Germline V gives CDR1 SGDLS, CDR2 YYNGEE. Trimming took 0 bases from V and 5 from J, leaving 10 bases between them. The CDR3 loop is CASSVAGAGDTQYF. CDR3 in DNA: TGTGCCAGCAGCGTAGCAGGGGCCGGAGATACGCAGTATTTT.

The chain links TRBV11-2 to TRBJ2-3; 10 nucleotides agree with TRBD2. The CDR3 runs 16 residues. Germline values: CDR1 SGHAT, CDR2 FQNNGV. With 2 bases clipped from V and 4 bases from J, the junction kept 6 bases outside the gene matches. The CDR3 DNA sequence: TGTGCCAGCAGCTTACAAGCGGGAGGGCATGCAGATACGCAGTATTTT. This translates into CASSLQAGGHADTQYF.

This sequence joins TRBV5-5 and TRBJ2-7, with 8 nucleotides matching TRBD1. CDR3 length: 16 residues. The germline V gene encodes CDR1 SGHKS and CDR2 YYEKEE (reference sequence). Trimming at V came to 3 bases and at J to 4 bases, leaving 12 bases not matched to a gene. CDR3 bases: TGTGCCAGCAGCTCACGCCGGGAGACAGGGGTATACGAGCAGTACTTC. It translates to CASSSRRETGVYEQYF.

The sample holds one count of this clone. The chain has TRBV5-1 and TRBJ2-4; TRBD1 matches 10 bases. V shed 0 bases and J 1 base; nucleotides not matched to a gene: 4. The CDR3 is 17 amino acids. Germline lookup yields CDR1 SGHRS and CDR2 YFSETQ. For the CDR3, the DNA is TGCGCCAGCAGCTTGGCCCGGGGACAGGGGGCCAAAAACATTCAGTACTTC. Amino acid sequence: CASSLARGQGAKNIQYF.

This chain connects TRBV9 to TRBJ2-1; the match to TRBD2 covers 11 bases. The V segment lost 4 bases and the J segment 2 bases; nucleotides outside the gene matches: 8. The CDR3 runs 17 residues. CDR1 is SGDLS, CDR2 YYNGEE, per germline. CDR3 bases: TGTGCCAGCAGCTCCACGACACTAGCGGGAGCCTACAATGAGCAGTTCTTC. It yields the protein CASSSTTLAGAYNEQFF.

CDR3 DNA sequence: TGCGCCAGCAGCCCCGATGTAAGGCTAGCGGGTGGGTCAGATACGCAGTATTTT. This codes for CASSPDVRLAGGSDTQYF. The chain employs TRBV5-1 and TRBJ2-3; TRBD2 matches at 8 bases. Per the germline V gene, CDR1 is SGHRS and CDR2 is YFSETQ. The CDR3 loop spans 18 amino acids. With 4 bases clipped from V and 4 bases from J, the junction kept 17 bases outside the gene matches. Full variable domain (missing parts from reference TRBV5-1 and TRBJ2-3): KAGVTQTPRYLIKTRGQQVTLSCSPISGHRSVSWYQQTPGQGLQFLFEYFSETQRNKGNFPGRFSGRQFSNSRSEMNVSTLELGDSALYLCASSPDVRLAGGSDTQYFGPGTRLTVL.

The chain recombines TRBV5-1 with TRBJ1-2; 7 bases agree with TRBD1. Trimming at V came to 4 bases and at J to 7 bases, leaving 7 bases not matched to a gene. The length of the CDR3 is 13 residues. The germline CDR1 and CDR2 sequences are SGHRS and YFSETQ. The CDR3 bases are TGCGCCAGCAGCCTACAGGGGTTCGGTGGCTACACCTTC. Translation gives CASSLQGFGGYTF.

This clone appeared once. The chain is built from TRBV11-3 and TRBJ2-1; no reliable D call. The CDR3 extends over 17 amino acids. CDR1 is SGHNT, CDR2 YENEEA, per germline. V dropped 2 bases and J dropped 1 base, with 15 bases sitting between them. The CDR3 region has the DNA TGTGCCAGCAGCTTATACGGCGGTAGACGGTCCTACAATGAGCAGTTCTTC. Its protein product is CASSLYGGRRSYNEQFF.

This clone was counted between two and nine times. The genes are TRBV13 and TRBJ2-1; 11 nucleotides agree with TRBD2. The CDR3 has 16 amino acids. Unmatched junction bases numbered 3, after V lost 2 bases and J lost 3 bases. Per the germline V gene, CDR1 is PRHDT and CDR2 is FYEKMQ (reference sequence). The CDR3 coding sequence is TGTGCCAGCAGCTTACCAGGACTAGCGGGCTACAATGAGCAGTTCTTC. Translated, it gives CASSLPGLAGYNEQFF.

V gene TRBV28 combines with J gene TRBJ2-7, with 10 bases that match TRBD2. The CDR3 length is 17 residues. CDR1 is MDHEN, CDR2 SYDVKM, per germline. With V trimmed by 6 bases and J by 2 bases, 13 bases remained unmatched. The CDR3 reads CASSSTSGLRSPYEQYF. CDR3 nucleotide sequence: TGTGCCAGCAGCTCGACTAGCGGGCTACGAAGTCCCTACGAGCAGTACTTC.

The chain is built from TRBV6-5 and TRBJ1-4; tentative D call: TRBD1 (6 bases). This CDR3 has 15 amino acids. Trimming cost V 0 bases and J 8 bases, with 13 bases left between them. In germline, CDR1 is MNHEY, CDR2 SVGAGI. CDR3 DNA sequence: TGTGCCAGCAGTTACTCGGGGGCTAAGGAAGAAAAACTGTTTTTT. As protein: CASSYSGAKEEKLFF.